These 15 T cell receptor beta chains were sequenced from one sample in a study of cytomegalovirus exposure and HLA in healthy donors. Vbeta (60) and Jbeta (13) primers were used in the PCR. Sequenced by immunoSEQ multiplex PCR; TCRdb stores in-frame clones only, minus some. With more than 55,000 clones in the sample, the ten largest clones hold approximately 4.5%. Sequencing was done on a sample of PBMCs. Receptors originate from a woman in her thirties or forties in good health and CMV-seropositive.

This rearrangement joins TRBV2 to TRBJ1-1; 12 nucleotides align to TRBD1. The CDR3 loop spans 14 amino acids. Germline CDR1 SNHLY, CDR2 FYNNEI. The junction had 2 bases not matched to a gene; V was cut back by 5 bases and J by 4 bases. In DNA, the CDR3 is TGTGCCAGCAGTTTGGGACAGGGGGCCACTGAAGCTTTCTTT. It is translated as CASSLGQGATEAFF.

For the CDR3, the DNA is TGCGCCAGCAGCGAGGAAGGACAGGGGGCGGGAAGTAATGAAAAACTGTTTTTT. It codes for CASSEEGQGAGSNEKLFF. The rearrangement joins TRBV5-1 to TRBJ1-4, with 11 bases aligning to TRBD1. Germline lookup yields CDR1 SGHRS and CDR2 YFSETQ. The CDR3 is made up of 18 amino acids. J lost 4 bases, V lost 4 bases, and 12 bases had no gene match.

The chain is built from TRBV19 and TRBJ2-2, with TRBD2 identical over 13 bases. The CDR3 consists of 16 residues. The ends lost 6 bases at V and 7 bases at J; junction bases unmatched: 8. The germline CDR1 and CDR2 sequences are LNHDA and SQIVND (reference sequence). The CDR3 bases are TGTGCCAGTAGCCCACTAGCGGGAGGGCCTAGCGGGGAGCTGTTTTTT. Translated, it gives CASSPLAGGPSGELFF.

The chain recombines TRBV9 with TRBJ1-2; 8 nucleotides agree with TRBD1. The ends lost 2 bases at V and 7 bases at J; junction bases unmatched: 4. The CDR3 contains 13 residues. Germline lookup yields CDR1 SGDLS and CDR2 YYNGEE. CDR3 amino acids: CASSVGQGRGYTF. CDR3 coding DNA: TGTGCCAGCAGCGTCGGACAGGGTCGTGGCTACACCTTC.

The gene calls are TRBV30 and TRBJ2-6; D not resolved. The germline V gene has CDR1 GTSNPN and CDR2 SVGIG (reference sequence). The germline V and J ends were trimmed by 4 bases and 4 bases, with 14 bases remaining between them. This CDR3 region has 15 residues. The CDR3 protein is CAWTPFFLGANVLTF. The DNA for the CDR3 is TGTGCCTGGACTCCCTTCTTCTTAGGGGCCAACGTCCTGACTTTC.

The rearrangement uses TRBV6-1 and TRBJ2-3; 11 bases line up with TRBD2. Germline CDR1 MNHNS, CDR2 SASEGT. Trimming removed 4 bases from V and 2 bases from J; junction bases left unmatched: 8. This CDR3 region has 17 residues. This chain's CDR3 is CASSVGRGLADTDTQYF. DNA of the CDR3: TGTGCCAGCAGTGTTGGGAGGGGACTAGCGGACACAGATACGCAGTATTTT.

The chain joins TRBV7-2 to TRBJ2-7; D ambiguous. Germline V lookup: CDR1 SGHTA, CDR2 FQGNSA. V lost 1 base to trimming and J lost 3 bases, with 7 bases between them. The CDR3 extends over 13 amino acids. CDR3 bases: TGTGCCAGCAGCTTAGACAGAAACTACGAGCAGTACTTC. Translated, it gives CASSLDRNYEQYF.

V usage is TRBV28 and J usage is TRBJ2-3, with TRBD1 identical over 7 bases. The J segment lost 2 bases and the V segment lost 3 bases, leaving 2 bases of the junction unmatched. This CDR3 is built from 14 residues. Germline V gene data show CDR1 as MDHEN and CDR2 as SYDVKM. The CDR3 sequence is CASSFRGTTDTQYF. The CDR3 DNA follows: TGTGCCAGCAGTTTCAGGGGGACCACAGATACGCAGTATTTT.

The CDR3 here is CASSVDSGEETQYF. DNA of the CDR3: TGTGCCAGCAGCGTAGACAGCGGGGAAGAGACCCAGTACTTC. The chain employs TRBV9 and TRBJ2-5; 7 bases map to TRBD2. The ends lost 0 bases at V and 3 bases at J; junction bases unmatched: 2. This CDR3 region has 14 residues. Germline CDR1 and CDR2: SGDLS and YYNGEE.

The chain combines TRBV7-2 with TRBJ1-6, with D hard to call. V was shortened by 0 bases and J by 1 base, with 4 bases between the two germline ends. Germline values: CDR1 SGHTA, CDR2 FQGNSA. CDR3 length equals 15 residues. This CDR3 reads CASSLARSYNSPLHF. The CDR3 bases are TGTGCCAGCAGCTTAGCGCGGTCCTATAATTCACCCCTCCACTTT.

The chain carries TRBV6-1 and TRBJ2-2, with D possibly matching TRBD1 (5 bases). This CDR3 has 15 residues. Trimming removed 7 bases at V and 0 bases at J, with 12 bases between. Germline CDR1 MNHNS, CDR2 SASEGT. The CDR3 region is CASTQDRANTGELFF. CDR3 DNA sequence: TGTGCCAGCACTCAAGACAGAGCGAACACCGGGGAGCTGTTTTTT.

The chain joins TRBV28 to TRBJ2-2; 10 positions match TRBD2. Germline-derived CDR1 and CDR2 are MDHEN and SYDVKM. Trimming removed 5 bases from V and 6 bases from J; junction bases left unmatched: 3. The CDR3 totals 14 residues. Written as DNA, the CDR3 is TGTGCCAGCAGTAGCGGGAGGGCCCCCGGGGAGCTGTTTTTT. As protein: CASSSGRAPGELFF.

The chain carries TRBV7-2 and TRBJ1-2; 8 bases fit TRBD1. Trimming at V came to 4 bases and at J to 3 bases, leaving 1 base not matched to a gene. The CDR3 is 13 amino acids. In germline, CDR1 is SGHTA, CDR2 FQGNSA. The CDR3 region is CASSSGGDYGYTF. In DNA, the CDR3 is TGTGCCAGCAGCTCAGGGGGCGACTATGGCTACACCTTC.

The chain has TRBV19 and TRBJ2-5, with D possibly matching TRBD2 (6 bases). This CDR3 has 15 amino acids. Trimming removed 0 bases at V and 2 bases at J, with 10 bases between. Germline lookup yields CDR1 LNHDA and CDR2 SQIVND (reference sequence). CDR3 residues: CASSIELALQETQYF. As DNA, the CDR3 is TGTGCCAGTAGTATAGAACTAGCCTTGCAAGAGACCCAGTACTTC.

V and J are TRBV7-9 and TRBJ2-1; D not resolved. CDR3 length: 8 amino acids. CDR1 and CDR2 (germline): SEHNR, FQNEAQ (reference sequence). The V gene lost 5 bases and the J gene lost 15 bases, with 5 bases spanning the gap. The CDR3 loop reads CASSAGFF. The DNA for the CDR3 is TGTGCCAGCAGCGCCGGGTTCTTC. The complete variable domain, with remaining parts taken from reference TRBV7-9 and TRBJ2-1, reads DTGVSQNPRHKITKRGQNVTFRCDPISEHNRLYWYRQTLGQGPEFLTYFQNEAQLEKSRLLSDRFSAERPKGSFSTLEIQRTEQGDSAMYLCASSAGFFGPGTRLTVL.